What follows are 26 T cell receptor beta chains derived from one specimen sequenced in a study of T-cell memory formation after mild COVID-19 (dated by TCRdb to about 2021). Library construction relied on 5' RACE. The run used an Illumina NovaSeq 6000. Starting from the raw public reads, TCRdb applied fastp trimming at Q25, assembled clones with MiXCR and retained in-frame beta chains. One record per CDR3 amino acid sequence lists the most common genes and DNA. The sample table lists fewer than 700,000 distinct CDR3 sequences, approximately 19% of them with a count of one. Around 12% of the sample rests with the top ten. The sequenced sample was PBMCs or a T cell subset sorted from them (not recorded which). The receptors shown here come from an adult woman who had mild COVID-19 (a few samples of this study predate the infection). The sample titles of this study are shuffled in the database, so cell type and time point are left out; the donor was told from shared clones.

This clonotype was observed a few times. V and J are TRBV12-3 or TRBV12-4 and TRBJ2-5; D not resolved. This CDR3 contains 16 residues. V shed 2 bases and J shed 4 bases, with 17 bases lying between them. This chain's CDR3 is CASSLWTPGAPETQYF. CDR3 in DNA: TGTGCCAGCAGTTTATGGACCCCCGGTGCCCCAGAGACCCAGTACTTC.

V usage is TRBV12-3 or TRBV12-4 and J usage is TRBJ1-1, with no clear D. There are 11 residues in the CDR3. Trimming stripped 6 bases from V and 7 bases from J, with 9 bases between. CDR3 loop: CASSQRREAFF. The DNA for the CDR3 is TGTGCCAGCAGCCAGCGTCGTGAAGCTTTCTTT.

This sequence joins TRBV28 and TRBJ2-2; TRBD2 aligns across 9 bases. Germline CDR1 and CDR2: MDHEN and SYDVKM. With V trimmed by 7 bases and J by 0 bases, 3 bases remained unmatched. This CDR3 has 15 amino acids. The CDR3 is CASTLAGPNTGELFF. In nucleotides, the CDR3 is TGTGCCAGCACCCTAGCGGGACCGAACACCGGGGAGCTGTTTTTT.

The table lists this clonotype with many counts. The chain combines TRBV12-3 or TRBV12-4 with TRBJ2-1, with D perhaps TRBD1 (6 bases). V was cut by 6 bases and J by 9 bases, with 12 bases left in between. The CDR3 covers 12 residues. The CDR3, as DNA: TGTGCCAGCAGCCTTGGGGGCGGTGAGCAGTTCTTC. It is translated as CASSLGGGEQFF.

V is TRBV20-1 and J is TRBJ2-7; 8 nucleotides align to TRBD1. Germline CDR1 reads DFQATT; CDR2 reads SNEGSKA (reference sequence). CDR3 length: 13 amino acids. CDR3 in amino acids: CNPSRTGKYEQYF. The CDR3 DNA reads TGCAATCCATCCCGGACAGGGAAGTACGAGCAGTACTTC.

This clonotype was observed a handful of times. The chain joins TRBV5-1 to TRBJ2-1, with 10 positions matching TRBD2. Germline CDR1 and CDR2: SGHRS and YFSETQ. The CDR3 extends over 15 amino acids. Germline trimming cut 5 bases from V and 7 bases from J; bases unmatched to any gene: 9. The CDR3 reads CASRGASGSSNEQFF. The CDR3 DNA reads TGCGCCAGCAGGGGAGCTAGCGGGAGTAGTAATGAGCAGTTCTTC.

The chain carries TRBV5-1 and TRBJ2-3; 7 nucleotides agree with TRBD2. Germline assignment: CDR1 SGHRS and CDR2 YFSETQ. This CDR3 spans 14 amino acids. The V and J ends lost 5 bases and 8 bases, in that order; junction bases with no gene match: 11. CDR3: CASRKAGLWGTQYF. The DNA of the CDR3 is TGCGCCAGCAGAAAAGCGGGGTTGTGGGGTACGCAGTATTTT.

This clonotype was seen only a few times. The chain carries TRBV9 and TRBJ1-1; TRBD1 might be the D (5 bases). The CDR3 loop spans 16 amino acids. With 1 base removed from V and 0 bases from J, the gap between germline ends came to 13 bases. CDR1 is SGDLS, CDR2 YYNGEE, per germline. CDR3 nucleotides: TGTGCCAGCAGCGTATCCCAGACAGAGGTGAACACTGAAGCTTTCTTT. Protein: CASSVSQTEVNTEAFF. Drawing the rest from reference TRBV9 and TRBJ1-1, the complete variable domain is DSGVTQTPKHLITATGQRVTLRCSPRSGDLSVYWYQQSLDQGLQFLIQYYNGEERAKGNILERFSAQQFPDLHSELNLSSLELGDSALYFCASSVSQTEVNTEAFFGQGTRLTVV.

This clonotype has a handful of counts. The rearrangement uses TRBV5-1 and TRBJ1-2, with 9 bases matching TRBD1. With 4 bases clipped from V and 4 bases from J, the junction kept 5 bases outside the gene matches. Germline V lookup: CDR1 SGHRS, CDR2 YFSETQ. The CDR3 consists of 14 residues. Here the CDR3 reads CASSRDREAYGYTF. DNA of the CDR3: TGCGCCAGCAGCAGGGACAGGGAAGCCTATGGCTACACCTTC.

The table lists this clonotype with a few counts. The chain has TRBV3-1 and TRBJ2-1, with TRBD2 matching over 10 bases. Germline CDR1 LGHDT, CDR2 YNNKEL (reference sequence). The CDR3 totals 17 residues. V gave up 3 bases and J gave up 5 bases; unmatched junction bases: 10. The CDR3: CASSHPPTSGFDNEQFF. For the CDR3, the DNA is TGTGCCAGCAGCCACCCCCCGACTAGCGGGTTCGACAATGAGCAGTTCTTC.

This chain joins TRBV4-1 and TRBJ2-1; 10 bases fit TRBD2. The CDR3 loop spans 14 amino acids. The V and J ends lost 4 bases and 6 bases, in that order; junction bases with no gene match: 3. From germline, CDR1 is MGHRA and CDR2 YSYEKL. For the CDR3, the DNA is TGCGCCAGCAGCCCAGCGGGGGGGCCCAATGAGCAGTTCTTC. Amino acids: CASSPAGGPNEQFF.

In its sample, this clonotype was seen many times. The chain uses TRBV28 and TRBJ2-7, with 7 bases lining up with TRBD1. V lost 1 base to trimming and J lost 0 bases; unmatched junction nucleotides: 6. Germline-derived CDR1 and CDR2 are MDHEN and SYDVKM. This CDR3 has 16 amino acids. This CDR3 is CASSLSVGQNSYEQYF. The CDR3 nucleotides read TGTGCCAGCAGTTTATCAGTGGGACAGAACTCCTACGAGCAGTACTTC. The variable domain in full, completed from reference TRBV28 and TRBJ2-7, reads DVKVTQSSRYLVKRTGEKVFLECVQDMDHENMFWYRQDPGLGLRLIYFSYDVKMKEKGDIPEGYSVSREKKERFSLILESASTNQTSMYLCASSLSVGQNSYEQYFGPGTRLTVT.

This clonotype has just a few counts. The V and J genes are TRBV7-2 and TRBJ2-5; 7 bases agree with TRBD2. The CDR3 loop spans 15 amino acids. Germline CDR1 SGHTA, CDR2 FQGNSA. Trimming removed 5 bases from V and 2 bases from J; junction bases left unmatched: 8. CDR3 loop: CASSRAGSGQETQYF. DNA for the CDR3: TGTGCCAGCAGCCGAGCGGGATCAGGGCAAGAGACCCAGTACTTC.

This clonotype has a handful of counts. J is TRBJ2-4 and V is TRBV3-1; D not certain. Germline lookup yields CDR1 LGHDT and CDR2 YNNKEL (reference sequence). CDR3 length: 14 residues. V lost 3 bases and J 1 base, leaving 7 bases between the germline ends. The CDR3 sequence: CASSHPMAKNIQYF. The CDR3 DNA reads TGTGCCAGCAGCCACCCCATGGCCAAAAACATTCAGTACTTC.

This chain joins TRBV9 and TRBJ2-1; the D gene is possibly TRBD2 (6 bases). The CDR3 runs to 14 residues. Trimming removed 3 bases from V and 7 bases from J, with 14 bases in between. Germline V gene sequence: CDR1 SGDLS, CDR2 YYNGEE. The CDR3 region has the DNA TGTGCCAGCAGCGCATCTAGCGACCTTAATGAGCAGTTCTTC. Protein sequence: CASSASSDLNEQFF.

The chain links TRBV6-5 to TRBJ2-7, with D possibly being TRBD2 (5 bases). CDR3 length equals 17 residues. V lost 0 bases to trimming and J lost 0 bases, with 15 bases between them. Germline assignment: CDR1 MNHEY and CDR2 SVGAGI. The CDR3 DNA follows: TGTGCCAGCAGTTACTCGCACTGGACGGGGAGCTCCTACGAGCAGTACTTC. Protein sequence: CASSYSHWTGSSYEQYF.

V usage is TRBV6-4 and J usage is TRBJ1-2, with D possibly matching TRBD1 (6 bases). Per germline, CDR1 MRHNA and CDR2 SNTAGT. Trimming removed 2 bases at V and 8 bases at J, with 6 bases between. The CDR3 sequence is 11 residues long. CDR3 residues: CASSDGGGYTF. The CDR3, as DNA: TGTGCCAGCAGTGACGGGGGCGGCTACACCTTC.

V usage is TRBV20-1 and J usage is TRBJ1-1; 12 bases are shared with TRBD1. V trimming: 4 bases; J trimming: 6 bases; junction bases outside the gene matches: 12. Germline V gene sequence: CDR1 DFQATT, CDR2 SNEGSKA (reference sequence). This CDR3 spans 16 amino acids. The CDR3 DNA sequence: TGCAGTGCTACTGGGACAGGGGGCCCCTACGGGGCTGAAGCTTTCTTT. Its translation: CSATGTGGPYGAEAFF.

The rearrangement joins TRBV18 to TRBJ1-1; weak D call: TRBD1 (5 bases). This CDR3 has 15 residues. From germline, CDR1 is KGHSH and CDR2 LQKENI. The V end lost 3 bases, the J end lost 3 bases, and 14 bases lay between the germline ends. DNA for the CDR3: TGTGCCAGCTCACCCACCCGCCGGGGGGACACTGAAGCTTTCTTT. It yields the protein CASSPTRRGDTEAFF.

This sequence joins TRBV5-1 and TRBJ2-1; a weak D match, TRBD2 (6 bases). The CDR3 runs 17 residues. Trimming removed 0 bases from V and 9 bases from J, with 22 bases in between. Germline V gene data show CDR1 as SGHRS and CDR2 as YFSETQ. The CDR3, as DNA: TGCGCCAGCAGCTTGGATGGGGGAGGAGCGTTTGCGTCTGAGCAGTTCTTC. Its protein product is CASSLDGGGAFASEQFF.

This clonotype was counted between two and nine times. The rearrangement joins TRBV5-6 to TRBJ2-2; 12 nucleotides match TRBD2. Trimming cost V 6 bases and J 2 bases; bases outside gene matches: 5. This CDR3 is built from 16 residues. Germline V gene lookup returns CDR1 SGHDT and CDR2 YYEEEE. The CDR3 nucleotides are TGTGCCAGCAACATACTAGCGGGAGGTAACACCGGGGAGCTGTTTTTT. This codes for CASNILAGGNTGELFF. The full variable domain, rest sourced from reference TRBV5-6 and TRBJ2-2, is DAGVTQSPTHLIKTRGQQVTLRCSPKSGHDTVSWYQQALGQGPQFIFQYYEEEERQRGNFPDRFSGHQFPNYSSELNVNALLLGDSALYLCASNILAGGNTGELFFGEGSRLTVL.

This clonotype was counted between two and nine times. The V and J genes are TRBV4-1 and TRBJ2-5, with a possible D match to TRBD2 (6 bases). V lost 0 bases and J lost 6, with 17 bases in between. CDR1 and CDR2 (germline): MGHRA, YSYEKL. The CDR3 sequence is 16 residues long. The CDR3 spells CASSQDPASAAQTQYF. Written as DNA, the CDR3 is TGCGCCAGCAGCCAAGATCCGGCTAGCGCTGCGCAGACCCAGTACTTC.

This clonotype was picked up a small number of times. This chain links TRBV4-3 with TRBJ1-2; TRBD1 might be the D (6 bases). The CDR3 consists of 15 residues. V lost 0 bases and J 13 bases, leaving 21 bases between the germline ends. The germline V gene encodes CDR1 LGHNA and CDR2 YSLEER. CDR3 residues: CASSQDSRTVEVATF. The CDR3 nucleotides are TGCGCCAGCAGCCAAGATTCGCGGACAGTTGAAGTGGCCACCTTC.

This clonotype was counted a few times. The genes are TRBV9 and TRBJ1-2, with TRBD1 as a possible D gene (5 bases). This CDR3 contains 15 residues. Per germline, CDR1 SGDLS and CDR2 YYNGEE. Trimming removed 0 bases from V and 8 bases from J, with 17 bases in between. The CDR3 sequence: CASSVDPTVGGGYTF. The CDR3, as DNA: TGTGCCAGCAGCGTAGACCCGACAGTCGGGGGAGGCTACACCTTC.

In its sample, this clonotype was seen many times. V gene TRBV20-1 combines with J gene TRBJ2-1; 7 nucleotides agree with TRBD2. This CDR3 has 12 residues. Germline CDR1 DFQATT, CDR2 SNEGSKA (reference sequence). V lost 0 bases, J lost 9 bases, and 2 bases stayed unmatched. The CDR3 coding sequence is TGCAGTGCTAGAGAGCGGGAGTTTGAGCAGTTCTTC. Translating it yields CSAREREFEQFF.

This clonotype turned up a few times. The gene calls are TRBV20-1 and TRBJ2-1, with 8 bases fitting TRBD2. Germline V gives CDR1 DFQATT, CDR2 SNEGSKA (reference sequence). V lost 0 bases to trimming and J lost 5 bases; unmatched junction nucleotides: 18. The CDR3 is 19 residues long. CDR3 in DNA: TGCAGTGCTAGAGAAAACCCCCTACCCCTGACTAGCGTAGACAATGAGCAGTTCTTC. Translated: CSARENPLPLTSVDNEQFF.